The clone carrying this TCR beta chain came up many times. The sample belongs to a study of blood T cell repertoires in COVID-19. Turning to the study itself: The United States, Italy and Spain supplied acute and convalescent COVID-19 samples. Sources were T cells, B-cell-depleted T cells, or PBMCs; the material itself was cDNA or gDNA.

Per the authors' pipeline: From reference gene primer amplification, estimates of nucleated cell counts were derived. Data came from immunoSEQ multiplex PCR; TCRdb stores just in-frame clones and leaves some out. The V and J calls and clone size were taken over from that table, and D and trimming were inferred from the DNA. The data show 59,000 or so clones, around 67% seen once. The material sequenced was peripheral blood. This receptor was identified in a woman between 45 and 60 years old with active or convalescent COVID-19.

The CDR3 region is CASSYSYSLGNTEAFF. Written as DNA, the CDR3 is TGTGCCAGCAGTTACTCGTACTCCCTCGGTAACACTGAAGCTTTCTTT. This chain joins TRBV6-5 and TRBJ1-1; no definite D call. Germline V gene data show CDR1 as MNHEY and CDR2 as SVGAGI. The CDR3 consists of 16 residues. V lost 0 bases and J 2 bases, leaving 13 bases between the germline ends.